These T cell receptor beta chains were read from a single sample in a study of blood T cell repertoires in COVID-19. The method was immunoSEQ multiplex PCR; TCRdb's version includes in-frame clones alone and lacks a portion of them. The sample lists about 200,000 clones; about 80% were seen once. Specimen: PBMCs or T cells enriched from blood (not recorded which). The receptors stem from a man between 35 and 55 years old who had recovered from COVID-19. The CDR3 runs from the conserved cysteine through the conserved F or W. A D gene is named only where the DNA matches it firmly. Where a row states a size, it is once, few, many or the class of an expanded clone; other rows omit it.

>TRBJ1-5|TRBV30|.|.
TGTGCCTGGAGCGGGATCGGGGGCAATCAGCCCCAGCATTTT
CAWSGIGGNQPQHF
>TRBJ1-3|TRBV6-6|.|.
TGTGCCAGCAACCCTCAGGGATCAGTAGGAAACACCATATATTTT
CASNPQGSVGNTIYF
>TRBJ2-7|TRBV13|.|.
TGTGCCAGCAGCTCGCAGGGGGGAGCCTACGAGCAGTACTTC
CASSSQGGAYEQYF
>TRBJ1-2|TRBV12-3/TRBV12-4|once|.
TGTGCCAGCAGTTTGGGCGCTAACTATGGCTACACCTTC
CASSLGANYGYTF
>TRBJ2-7|TRBV18|once|.
TGTGCCAGCTCACCACTCCTGGTCCGTCAGGGCCACGAGCAGTACTTC
CASSPLLVRQGHEQYF
>TRBJ1-3|TRBV19|.|.
TGTGCCAGTAGTATCGGGGATTTCTCTGGAAACACCATATATTTT
CASSIGDFSGNTIYF
>TRBJ1-1|TRBV2|.|.
TGTGCCAGCAGTGGTTTTGTGACGGGGAACACTGAAGCTTTCTTT
CASSGFVTGNTEAFF
>TRBJ1-2|TRBV5-4|.|.
TGTGCCAGCAGCCCACAGGGAAGCGGTATCTATGGCTACACCTTC
CASSPQGSGIYGYTF
>TRBJ2-2|TRBV7-2|.|TRBD2
TGTGCCAGCAGCTTCCAAGCTACTAGCGGGGGGAACACCGGGGAGCTGTTTTTT
CASSFQATSGGNTGELFF
>TRBJ1-1|TRBV2|.|TRBD1
TGTGCCAGCAGGGGCAGGGGGTCGGTCACTGAAGCTTTCTTT
CASRGRGSVTEAFF
>TRBJ1-4|TRBV4-2|.|.
TGTGCCAGCAGCCCAGGGTTTGGGATAGCGGTGACTAATGAAAAACTGTTTTTT
CASSPGFGIAVTNEKLFF
>TRBJ2-3|TRBV5-4|.|.
TGTGCCAGCAGCGGGTATAGGGGGGGCCCCGTTGATACGCAGTATTTT
CASSGYRGGPVDTQYF
>TRBJ2-1|TRBV5-1|.|TRBD1
TGCGCCAGCAGCTCCGGGACAGGGAAACAGGCCTACAATGAGCAGTTCTTC
CASSSGTGKQAYNEQFF
>TRBJ2-1|TRBV2|.|TRBD2
TGTGCCAGCTCAAGCGCGGGGGGCTTCAATGAGCAGTTCTTC
CASSSAGGFNEQFF
>TRBJ1-1|TRBV4-1|few|.
TGCGCCAGCAGCCTAAGCGGGGGAACTGAAGCTTTCTTT
CASSLSGGTEAFF
>TRBJ1-2|TRBV6-1|once|TRBD1
TGTGCCAGCAGTGGACAGGGGAATGGCTACACCTTC
CASSGQGNGYTF
>TRBJ1-2|TRBV5-5|.|.
TGTGCCAGCAGCTTGAGGGAGCGAAGCTCTAACTATGGCTACACCTTC
CASSLRERSSNYGYTF
>TRBJ2-5|TRBV5-4|.|.
TGTGCCAGCAGCTTGCAGGGTGGGGAGACCCAGTACTTC
CASSLQGGETQYF
>TRBJ1-1|TRBV12-3/TRBV12-4|.|.
TGTGCCAGCAGTTTAGCCCCACAGAGCGCTTTCTTT
CASSLAPQSAFF
>TRBJ1-4|TRBV29-1|.|.
TGCAGCGTTGAAGAAGTACGGGGGAGGGGTGAAAAACTGTTTTTT
CSVEEVRGRGEKLFF
>TRBJ1-1|TRBV29-1|once|TRBD1
TGCAGCGGGGACAGGATGAACACTGAAGCTTTCTTT
CSGDRMNTEAFF
>TRBJ1-3|TRBV7-6|.|.
TGTGCCAGCAGCCCCTGGAGCTCTGGAAACACCATATATTTT
CASSPWSSGNTIYF
>TRBJ2-3|TRBV7-2|.|TRBD2
TGTGCCAGCAGCTGGACTAGCGGGGTGGCAGATACGCAGTATTTT
CASSWTSGVADTQYF
>TRBJ2-1|TRBV5-1|few|.
TGCGCCAGCAGCCTGACTGGCGGGGGCGCCTACAATGAGCAGTTCTTC
CASSLTGGGAYNEQFF
>TRBJ1-1|TRBV5-4|.|TRBD1
TGTGCCAGCAGCAGTGGCAGGGGGAGAACTGAAGCTTTCTTT
CASSSGRGRTEAFF
>TRBJ2-1|TRBV13|.|.
TGTGCCAGCAGCCTGGAGCAGGGGATCCGGGTTGAGCAGTTCTTC
CASSLEQGIRVEQFF
>TRBJ2-3|TRBV5-4|few|TRBD1
TGTGCCAGCAGCTTGAAGGTAGGGGGCGCCCCCACAGATACGCAGTATTTT
CASSLKVGGAPTDTQYF
>TRBJ1-5|TRBV10-3|.|TRBD1
TGTGCCATCAGTGAGAACGGACAGGGTCAGCCCCAGCATTTT
CAISENGQGQPQHF
>TRBJ1-5|TRBV7-9|.|.
TGTGCCAGCAGCTTGGACTCTGGCAATCAGCCCCAGCATTTT
CASSLDSGNQPQHF
>TRBJ2-7|TRBV27|.|TRBD1
TGTGCCAGCAAGGCCCAATCGACAGGGACATACGAGCAGTACTTC
CASKAQSTGTYEQYF
>TRBJ1-2|TRBV2|.|.
TGTGCCAGCAGGGGGGACACCTTTAACTATGGCTACACCTTC
CASRGDTFNYGYTF
>TRBJ1-6|TRBV30|once|.
TGTGCCTGGAGTAAAGGGGCTAGCTCCTATAATTCACCCCTCCACTTT
CAWSKGASSYNSPLHF
>TRBJ1-5|TRBV30|.|TRBD1
TGTGCCTGGAGAGGGAAGACAGGGGGCGTTAATCAGCCCCAGCATTTT
CAWRGKTGGVNQPQHF
>TRBJ2-5|TRBV3-1/TRBV3-2|.|TRBD2
TGTGCCAGCACACGAGTAGCGGGGGCCCAAGGGGAGACCCAGTACTTC
CASTRVAGAQGETQYF
>TRBJ2-5|TRBV15|.|.
TGTGCCACCAGCAGAAGGACAAGTCCGACGGAGACCCAGTACTTC
CATSRRTSPTETQYF
>TRBJ2-7|TRBV5-1|once|.
TGCGCCAGCAGCTTTGCGGGGAACTCCTACGAGCAGTACTTC
CASSFAGNSYEQYF
>TRBJ2-2|TRBV11-2|.|.
TGTGCCAGCAGCTTAGGTCACAGTCGAAACACCGGGGAGCTGTTTTTT
CASSLGHSRNTGELFF
>TRBJ1-1|TRBV19|.|.
TGTGCCAGTAGTACTGGACACCTCTCGAGGCCTGAAGCTTTCTTT
CASSTGHLSRPEAFF
>TRBJ1-2|TRBV15|.|TRBD1
TGTGCCACCAGCAGAGATCGACAGGGACTCGACTACACCTTC
CATSRDRQGLDYTF
>TRBJ1-1|TRBV19|.|TRBD1
TGTGCCAGTCATCACTTAGGGGGCGCGGACACTGAAGCTTTCTTT
CASHHLGGADTEAFF
>TRBJ2-2|TRBV19|once|TRBD1
TGTGCCAGTAGTATCCAATCCGGGACAGGCTGGGGTAGTCACGGGGAGCTGTTTTTT
CASSIQSGTGWGSHGELFF